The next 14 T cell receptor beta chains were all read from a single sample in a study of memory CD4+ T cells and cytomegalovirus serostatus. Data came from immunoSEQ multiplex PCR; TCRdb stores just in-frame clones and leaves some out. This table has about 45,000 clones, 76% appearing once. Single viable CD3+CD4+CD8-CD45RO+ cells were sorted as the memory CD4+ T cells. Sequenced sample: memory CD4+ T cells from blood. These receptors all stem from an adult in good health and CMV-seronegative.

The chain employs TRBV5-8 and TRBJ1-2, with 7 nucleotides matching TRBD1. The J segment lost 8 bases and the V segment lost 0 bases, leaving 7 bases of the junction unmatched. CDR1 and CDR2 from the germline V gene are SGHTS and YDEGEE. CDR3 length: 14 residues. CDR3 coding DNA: TGTGCCAGCAGCTTGGGACAGGGAATCGACGGCTACACCTTC. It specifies CASSLGQGIDGYTF.

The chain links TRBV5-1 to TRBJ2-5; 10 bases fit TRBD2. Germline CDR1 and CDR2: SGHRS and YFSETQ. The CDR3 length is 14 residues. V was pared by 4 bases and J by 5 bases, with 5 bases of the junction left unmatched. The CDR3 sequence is CASSGSTSGETQYF. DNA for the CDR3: TGCGCCAGCAGCGGATCGACTAGCGGGGAGACCCAGTACTTC.

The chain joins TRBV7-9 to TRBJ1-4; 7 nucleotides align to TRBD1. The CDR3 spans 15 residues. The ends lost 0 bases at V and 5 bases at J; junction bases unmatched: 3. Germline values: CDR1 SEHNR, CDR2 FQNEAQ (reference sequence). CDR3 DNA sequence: TGTGCCAGCAGCTTAGCCCGGGACAGCAATGAAAAACTGTTTTTT. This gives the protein CASSLARDSNEKLFF.

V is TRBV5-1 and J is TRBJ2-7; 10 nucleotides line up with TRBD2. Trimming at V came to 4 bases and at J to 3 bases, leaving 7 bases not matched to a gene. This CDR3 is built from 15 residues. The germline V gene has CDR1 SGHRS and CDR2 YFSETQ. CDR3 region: CASSGERGGRYEQYF. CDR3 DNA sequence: TGCGCCAGCAGCGGGGAGCGGGGGGGCCGCTACGAGCAGTACTTC.

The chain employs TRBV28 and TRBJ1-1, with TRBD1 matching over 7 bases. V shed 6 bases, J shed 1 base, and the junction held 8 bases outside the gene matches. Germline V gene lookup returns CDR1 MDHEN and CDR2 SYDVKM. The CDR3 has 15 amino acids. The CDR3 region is CASRIRGGRNTEAFF. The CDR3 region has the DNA TGTGCCAGCAGAATCAGAGGGGGCCGGAACACTGAAGCTTTCTTT.

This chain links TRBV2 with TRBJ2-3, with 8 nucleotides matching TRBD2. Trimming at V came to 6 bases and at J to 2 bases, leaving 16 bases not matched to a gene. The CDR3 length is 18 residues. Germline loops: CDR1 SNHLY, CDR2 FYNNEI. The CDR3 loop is CASSPNPFGGGITDTQYF. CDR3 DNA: TGTGCCAGCAGCCCCAACCCCTTCGGGGGGGGGATCACAGATACGCAGTATTTT. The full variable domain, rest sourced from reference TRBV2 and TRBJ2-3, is EPEVTQTPSHQVTQMGQEVILRCVPISNHLYFYWYRQILGQKVEFLVSFYNNEISEKSEIFDDQFSVERPDGSNFTLKIRSTKLEDSAMYFCASSPNPFGGGITDTQYFGPGTRLTVL.

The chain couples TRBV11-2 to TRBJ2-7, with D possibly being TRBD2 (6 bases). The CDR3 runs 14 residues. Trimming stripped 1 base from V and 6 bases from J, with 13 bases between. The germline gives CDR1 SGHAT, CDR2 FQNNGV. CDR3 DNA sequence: TGTGCCAGCAGCTTAGGGGGGGACTCCGTCGAGCAGTACTTC. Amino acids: CASSLGGDSVEQYF.

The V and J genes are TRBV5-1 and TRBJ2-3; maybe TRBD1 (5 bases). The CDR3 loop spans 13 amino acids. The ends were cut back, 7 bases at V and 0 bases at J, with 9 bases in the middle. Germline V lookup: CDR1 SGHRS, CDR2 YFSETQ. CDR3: CASGQGSTDTQYF. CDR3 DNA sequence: TGCGCCAGCGGGCAGGGTAGCACAGATACGCAGTATTTT.

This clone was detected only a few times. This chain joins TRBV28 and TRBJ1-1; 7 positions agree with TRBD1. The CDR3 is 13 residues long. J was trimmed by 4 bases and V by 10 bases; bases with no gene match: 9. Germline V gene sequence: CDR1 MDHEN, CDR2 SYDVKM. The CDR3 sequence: CATKTGAVTEAFF. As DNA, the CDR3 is TGTGCCACCAAAACAGGGGCGGTCACTGAAGCTTTCTTT.

For the CDR3, the DNA is TGTGCCAGCAGCTTAAGCCGGGACAGCTTCTACGAGCAGTACTTC. Translating gives CASSLSRDSFYEQYF. This sequence joins TRBV11-1 and TRBJ2-7; 7 bases line up with TRBD1. V was clipped by 2 bases and J by 3 bases; unmatched bases: 7. The germline V gene encodes CDR1 SGHAT and CDR2 FQDESV (reference sequence). This CDR3 is built from 15 residues.

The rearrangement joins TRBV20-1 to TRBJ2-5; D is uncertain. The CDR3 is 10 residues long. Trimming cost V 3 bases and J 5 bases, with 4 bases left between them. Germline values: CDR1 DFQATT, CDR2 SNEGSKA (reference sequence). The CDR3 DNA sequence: TGCAGTGCTAGTGGGGAGACCCAGTACTTC. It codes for CSASGETQYF.

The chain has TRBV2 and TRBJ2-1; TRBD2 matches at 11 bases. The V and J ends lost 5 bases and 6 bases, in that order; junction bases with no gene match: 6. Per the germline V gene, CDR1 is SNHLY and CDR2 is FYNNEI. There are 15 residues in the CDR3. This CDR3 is CASSKLAGEVNEQFF. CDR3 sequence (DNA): TGTGCCAGCAGTAAACTAGCGGGGGAGGTCAATGAGCAGTTCTTC.

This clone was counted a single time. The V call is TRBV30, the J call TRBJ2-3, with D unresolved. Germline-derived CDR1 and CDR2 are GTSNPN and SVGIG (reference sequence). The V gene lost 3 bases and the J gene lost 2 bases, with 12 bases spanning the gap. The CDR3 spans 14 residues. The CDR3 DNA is TGTGCCTGGAGGGATGTACAGTCCACAGATACGCAGTATTTT. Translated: CAWRDVQSTDTQYF. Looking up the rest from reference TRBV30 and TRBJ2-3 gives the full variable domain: SQTIHQWPATLVQPVGSPLSLECTVEGTSNPNLYWYRQAAGRGLQLLFYSVGIGQISSEVPQNLSASRPQDRQFILSSKKLLLSDSGFYLCAWRDVQSTDTQYFGPGTRLTVL.

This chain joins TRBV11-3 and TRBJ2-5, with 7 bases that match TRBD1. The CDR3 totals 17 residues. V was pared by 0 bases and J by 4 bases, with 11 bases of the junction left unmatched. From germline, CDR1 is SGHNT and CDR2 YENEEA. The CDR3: CASSLDRVTGTGETQYF. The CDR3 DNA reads TGTGCCAGCAGCTTAGATCGGGTGACAGGGACGGGAGAGACCCAGTACTTC.